The TCR beta chain described here comes from a study of radiotherapy plus CTLA-4 blockade in lung cancer. Study details: 15% to 20% of patients responded objectively, and 31% achieved disease control. Findings and limits, study-wide: TCR clones of tumor origin grew in blood after radiotherapy plus ipilimumab.

In germline, CDR1 is SGHNT, CDR2 YENEEA. The V end was cut by 3 bases, the J end by 6 bases, with 13 bases between. This CDR3 spans 14 amino acids. TCRdb's table, derived via immunoSEQ multiplex PCR, lists solely in-frame clones and lacks some. The data show approximately 85,000 clones, over 80% seen once. As to this clone: Antigen: not known.

Participants had chemo-refractory metastatic non-small-cell lung cancer and were treated with focal radiation plus ipilimumab CTLA-4 blockade. This rearrangement joins TRBV11-3 to TRBJ2-3; D gene uncertain. The sequence came from a human donor with non-small cell lung cancer that progressed on radiotherapy plus ipilimumab. The source was peripheral blood, collected from a patient treated with radiotherapy plus ipilimumab. The DNA for the CDR3 is TGTGCCAGCAGCTTCGACGTGGCCCCGGATACGCAGTATTTT. This encodes CASSFDVAPDTQYF.